Presented here are 18 T cell receptor beta chains from one specimen sequenced in a study of CD8 T cells in ankylosing spondylitis. In TCRdb, the 5' RACE reads were re-called with MiXCR into one record per CDR3 protein. The sample holds about 300,000 distinct CDR3 sequences, around 10% seen once. The sequencing sample was made of blood, either unsorted or a sorted T cell fraction (not recorded which). The receptors derive from a female donor with ankylosing spondylitis or in good health (not recorded which).

This clonotype was seen repeatedly, ten times or more. The rearrangement links TRBV6-1 to TRBJ1-1; D possibly corresponds to TRBD1 (6 bases). CDR1 MNHNS and CDR2 SASEGT come from the germline V gene. CDR3 size: 13 residues. Trimming removed 4 bases from V and 1 base from J, with 7 bases in between. The CDR3, as DNA: TGTGCCAGCAGTGCGACAGGGAACACTGAAGCTTTCTTT. Translating gives CASSATGNTEAFF.

This clonotype showed up just a few times. J is TRBJ1-2 and V is TRBV11-2, with 7 bases identical to TRBD1. Germline CDR1 and CDR2: SGHAT and FQNNGV. The trim removed 4 bases at V and 8 bases at J, leaving 4 bases unmatched. This CDR3 region has 12 residues. The CDR3 coding sequence is TGTGCCAGCAGCTCTACGGACAGGGGCTACACCTTC. It translates to CASSSTDRGYTF.

A few counts support this clonotype. The chain has TRBV11-2 and TRBJ2-1; D perhaps matches TRBD2 (7 bases). The CDR3 runs to 16 residues. From germline, CDR1 is SGHAT and CDR2 FQNNGV. Between the trimmed V and J ends, which lost 0 bases and 9 bases, there was a span of 18 bases. In DNA form, the CDR3 reads TGTGCCAGCAGCTTAGATGGGGGGGCCCGAGTGGCTGAGCAGTTCTTC. This sequence encodes CASSLDGGARVAEQFF. Combining the CDR3 with reference TRBV11-2 and TRBJ2-1 gives the whole variable domain EAGVAQSPRYKIIEKRQSVAFWCNPISGHATLYWYQQILGQGPKLLIQFQNNGVVDDSQLPKDRFSAERLKGVDSTLKIQPAKLEDSAVYLCASSLDGGARVAEQFFGPGTRLTVL.

This clonotype has just a few counts. The J gene is TRBJ2-1, the V gene TRBV20-1; the D call may be TRBD1 or TRBD2 (5 bases each). The CDR3 is 13 amino acids. CDR1 and CDR2 (germline): DFQATT, SNEGSKA (reference sequence). Trimming removed 5 bases at V and 6 bases at J, with 14 bases between. CDR3 DNA: TGCAGTGCTGCCCGGGACCCATCCAATGAGCAGTTCTTC. This translates into CSAARDPSNEQFF.

The rearrangement uses TRBV7-9 and TRBJ1-1; 7 bases agree with TRBD1. Unmatched junction bases numbered 6, after V lost 5 bases and J lost 0 bases. This CDR3 has 15 amino acids. Germline V gene data show CDR1 as SEHNR and CDR2 as FQNEAQ (reference sequence). The CDR3 spells CASSRDRFLNTEAFF. CDR3 sequence (DNA): TGTGCCAGCAGCCGGGACAGATTTTTGAACACTGAAGCTTTCTTT.

This clonotype has ten or more counts. The V and J genes are TRBV5-1 and TRBJ2-1, with D possibly being TRBD1 or TRBD2 (5 bases each). There are 16 residues in the CDR3. Looked up from germline, CDR1 is SGHRS and CDR2 is YFSETQ. The V end was cut by 0 bases, the J end by 2 bases, with 12 bases between. The CDR3 coding sequence is TGCGCCAGCAGCTTGGTTCCAGGGACGACCTACAATGAGCAGTTCTTC. Translating it yields CASSLVPGTTYNEQFF. Full variable domain (rest looked up from reference TRBV5-1 and TRBJ2-1): KAGVTQTPRYLIKTRGQQVTLSCSPISGHRSVSWYQQTPGQGLQFLFEYFSETQRNKGNFPGRFSGRQFSNSRSEMNVSTLELGDSALYLCASSLVPGTTYNEQFFGPGTRLTVL.

This clonotype came up many times. The rearrangement uses TRBV10-2 and TRBJ2-1, with a tentative D call TRBD1 (6 bases). The CDR3 has 15 amino acids. Germline V gene data show CDR1 as WSHSY and CDR2 as SAAADI. Trimming removed 4 bases from V and 6 bases from J, with 16 bases in between. The CDR3 DNA is TGCGCCAGCAGTGTGTTTCTTCAGGGGAGCAATGAGCAGTTCTTC. Translation: CASSVFLQGSNEQFF.

V and J are TRBV5-1 and TRBJ2-6; D unresolved. CDR3 length equals 11 residues. The germline V and J ends were trimmed by 0 bases and 12 bases, with 4 bases remaining between them. In germline, CDR1 is SGHRS, CDR2 YFSETQ. CDR3 in amino acids: CASSLEGVLTF. CDR3 sequence (DNA): TGCGCCAGCAGCTTGGAGGGCGTCCTGACTTTC.

This clonotype was seen ten or more times. The J gene is TRBJ1-4, the V gene TRBV5-1; TRBD1 aligns across 7 bases. The CDR3 loop spans 15 amino acids. The ends lost 1 base at V and 3 bases at J; junction bases unmatched: 3. The germline gives CDR1 SGHRS, CDR2 YFSETQ. CDR3 in DNA: TGCGCCAGCAGCTTGACAGGGGCAGCTAATGAAAAACTGTTTTTT. Translated, it gives CASSLTGAANEKLFF.

This clonotype was counted ten times or more. DNA for the CDR3: TGTGCCAGCAGTTTTCCCCAAGACAGGGGAGATACGCAGTATTTT. This translates into CASSFPQDRGDTQYF. The chain combines TRBV28 with TRBJ2-3, with 8 bases matching TRBD1. The length of the CDR3 is 15 residues. The junction had 7 bases not matched to a gene; V was cut back by 3 bases and J by 5 bases. The germline CDR1 and CDR2 sequences are MDHEN and SYDVKM.

The chain is built from TRBV6-2 or TRBV6-3 and TRBJ1-5; 9 nucleotides align to TRBD1. The CDR3 is 16 amino acids. The V and J ends lost 0 bases and 1 base, in that order; junction bases with no gene match: 1. Germline CDR1 is MNHEY and CDR2 is SVGEGT. CDR3: CASSYSTGGSNQPQHF. The DNA of the CDR3 is TGTGCCAGCAGTTACTCGACAGGGGGAAGCAATCAGCCCCAGCATTTT.

Many counts were recorded for this clonotype. This sequence joins TRBV5-6 and TRBJ2-5, with 10 nucleotides matching TRBD2. CDR1 is SGHDT, CDR2 YYEEEE, per germline. Losses at the gene ends were 2 bases for V and 2 bases for J; bases not matched to a gene: 3. The CDR3 runs 15 residues. The CDR3 region is CASSFPSGGQETQYF. CDR3 DNA sequence: TGTGCCAGCAGCTTCCCTAGCGGGGGACAAGAGACCCAGTACTTC.

The table lists this clonotype with many counts. The chain has TRBV20-1 and TRBJ2-7, with 9 bases aligning to TRBD1. The J segment lost 3 bases and the V segment lost 4 bases, leaving 7 bases of the junction unmatched. The CDR3 has 14 amino acids. Germline CDR1 is DFQATT and CDR2 is SNEGSKA (reference sequence). CDR3 residues: CSAKQGAGVYEQYF. As DNA, the CDR3 is TGCAGTGCTAAACAGGGGGCGGGTGTCTACGAGCAGTACTTC.

This clonotype occurred many times. The J gene is TRBJ2-2, the V gene TRBV7-8; 7 nucleotides align to TRBD2. This CDR3 spans 12 amino acids. CDR1 and CDR2 from the germline V gene are SGHVS and FQNEAQ. V lost 10 bases to trimming and J lost 6 bases; unmatched junction nucleotides: 5. This chain's CDR3 is CATAGVAGELFF. The CDR3 nucleotides read TGTGCCACCGCGGGAGTCGCCGGGGAGCTGTTTTTT.

In this sample, this clonotype turned up many times. The J gene is TRBJ2-7, the V gene TRBV7-2, with TRBD1 identical over 9 bases. This CDR3 is built from 15 residues. Germline loops: CDR1 SGHTA, CDR2 FQGNSA. With V trimmed by 5 bases and J by 3 bases, 8 bases remained unmatched. The CDR3 loop reads CASSLGTGTNYEQYF. The DNA for the CDR3 is TGTGCCAGCAGCCTTGGGACAGGGACGAACTACGAGCAGTACTTC.

The chain employs TRBV5-1 and TRBJ1-1, with D possibly TRBD1 on 6 matching bases. Germline values: CDR1 SGHRS, CDR2 YFSETQ. This CDR3 region has 12 residues. V shed 4 bases and J shed 11 bases, with 15 bases lying between them. Here the CDR3 DNA reads TGCGCCAGCAGCCTAAACCAGGGGAGGGCTTTCTTT. Protein product: CASSLNQGRAFF.

This clonotype was detected many times. The rearrangement joins TRBV7-2 to TRBJ2-5, with D perhaps TRBD2 (6 bases). V lost 4 bases, J lost 4 bases, and 16 bases lay in between. Per germline, CDR1 SGHTA and CDR2 FQGNSA. The CDR3 runs 15 residues. CDR3 sequence reads: CASSYSGGKSETQYF. CDR3 nucleotide sequence: TGTGCCAGCAGCTATAGCGGTGGGAAATCAGAGACCCAGTACTTC.

The V and J genes are TRBV6-1 and TRBJ2-1; 16 nucleotides align to TRBD2. Germline values: CDR1 MNHNS, CDR2 SASEGT. The CDR3 covers 17 residues. V was pared by 5 bases and J by 10 bases, with 11 bases of the junction left unmatched. For the CDR3, the DNA is TGTGCCAGCAGTCCGCCGGGACTAGCGGGGGGGCCTCGGGAGCAGTTCTTC. Protein product: CASSPPGLAGGPREQFF.